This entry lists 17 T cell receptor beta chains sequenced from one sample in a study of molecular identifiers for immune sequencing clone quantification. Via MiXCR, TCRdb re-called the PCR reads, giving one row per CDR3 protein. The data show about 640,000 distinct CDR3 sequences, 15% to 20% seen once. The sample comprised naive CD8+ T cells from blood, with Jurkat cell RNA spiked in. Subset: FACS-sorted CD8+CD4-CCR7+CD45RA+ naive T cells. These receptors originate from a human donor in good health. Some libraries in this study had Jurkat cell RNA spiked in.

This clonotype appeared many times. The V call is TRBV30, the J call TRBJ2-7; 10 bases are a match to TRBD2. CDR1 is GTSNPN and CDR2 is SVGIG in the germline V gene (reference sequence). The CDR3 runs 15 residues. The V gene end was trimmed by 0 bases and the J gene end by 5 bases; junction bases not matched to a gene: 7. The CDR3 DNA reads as TGTGCCTGGAGTGTGGTGTCTAGCGGGAGCCACGAGCAGTACTTC. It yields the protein CAWSVVSSGSHEQYF. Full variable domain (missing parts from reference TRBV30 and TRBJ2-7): SQTIHQWPATLVQPVGSPLSLECTVEGTSNPNLYWYRQAAGRGLQLLFYSVGIGQISSEVPQNLSASRPQDRQFILSSKKLLLSDSGFYLCAWSVVSSGSHEQYFGPGTRLTVT.

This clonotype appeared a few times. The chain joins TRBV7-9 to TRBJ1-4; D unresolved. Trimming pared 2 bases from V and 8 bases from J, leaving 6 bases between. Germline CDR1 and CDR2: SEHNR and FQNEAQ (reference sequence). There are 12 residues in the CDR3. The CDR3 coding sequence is TGTGCCAGCAGCTTAAGCTACGAAAAACTGTTTTTT. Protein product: CASSLSYEKLFF.

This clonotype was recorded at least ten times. This chain's CDR3 is CSAREAAKSTDTQYF. The CDR3 region has the DNA TGCAGTGCTAGAGAGGCGGCAAAGAGCACAGATACGCAGTATTTT. The V gene is TRBV20-1, the J gene TRBJ2-3; D call uncertain. The CDR3 loop spans 15 amino acids. CDR1 is DFQATT and CDR2 is SNEGSKA in the germline V gene (reference sequence). Trimming shortened V by 0 bases and J by 0 bases, and 10 bases separated the two germline ends.

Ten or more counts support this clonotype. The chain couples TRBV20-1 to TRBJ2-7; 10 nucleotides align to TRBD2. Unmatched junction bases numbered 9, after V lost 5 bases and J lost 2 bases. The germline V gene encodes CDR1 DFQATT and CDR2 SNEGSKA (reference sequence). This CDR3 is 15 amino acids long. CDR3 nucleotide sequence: TGCAGTGCTCCTCCCCGGACTAGCGGAACCTACGAGCAGTACTTC. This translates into CSAPPRTSGTYEQYF.

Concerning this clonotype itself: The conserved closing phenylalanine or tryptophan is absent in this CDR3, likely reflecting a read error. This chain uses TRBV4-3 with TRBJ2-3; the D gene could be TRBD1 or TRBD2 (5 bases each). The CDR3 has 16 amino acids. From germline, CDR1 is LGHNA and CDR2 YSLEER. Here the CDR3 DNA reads TGCGGCAGCAGCCATTCAAATTGGGGGAGCACAGATACGCAGTATCTT. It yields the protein CGSSHSNWGSTDTQYL.

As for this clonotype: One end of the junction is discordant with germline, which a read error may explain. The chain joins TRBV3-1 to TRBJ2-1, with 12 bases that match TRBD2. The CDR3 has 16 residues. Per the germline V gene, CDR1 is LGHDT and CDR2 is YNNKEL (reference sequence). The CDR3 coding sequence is TGTGCCAGCGGCCATCTCCTAGCGGGAGGGCAAGGTGAGCAGTTCTTC. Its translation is CASGHLLAGGQGEQFF.

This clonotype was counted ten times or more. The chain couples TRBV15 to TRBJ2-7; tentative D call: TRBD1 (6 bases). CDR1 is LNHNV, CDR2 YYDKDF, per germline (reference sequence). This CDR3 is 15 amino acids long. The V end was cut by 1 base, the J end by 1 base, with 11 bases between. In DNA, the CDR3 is TGTGCCACCAGCAGAGTCACACAGGGTTCCTACGAGCAGTACTTC. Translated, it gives CATSRVTQGSYEQYF. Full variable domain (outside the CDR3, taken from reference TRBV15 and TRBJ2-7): DAMVIQNPRYQVTQFGKPVTLSCSQTLNHNVMYWYQQKSSQAPKLLFHYYDKDFNNEADTPDNFQSRRPNTSFCFLDIRSPGLGDTAMYLCATSRVTQGSYEQYFGPGTRLTVT.

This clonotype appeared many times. The CDR3 coding sequence is TGTGCCAGCAGCTACGGGACACTCCACTACGAGCAGTACTTC. It translates to CASSYGTLHYEQYF. This chain links TRBV7-9 with TRBJ2-7; D is possibly TRBD1 (6 bases). V lost 4 bases and J 3 bases, leaving 13 bases between the germline ends. Germline CDR1 and CDR2: SEHNR and FQNEAQ (reference sequence). The CDR3 runs to 14 residues.

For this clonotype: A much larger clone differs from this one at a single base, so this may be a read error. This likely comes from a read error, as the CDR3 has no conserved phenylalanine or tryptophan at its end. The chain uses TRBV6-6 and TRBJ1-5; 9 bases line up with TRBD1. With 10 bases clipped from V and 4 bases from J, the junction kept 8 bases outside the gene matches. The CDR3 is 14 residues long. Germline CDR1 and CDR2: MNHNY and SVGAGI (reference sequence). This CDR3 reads CATDYGQGNQPQHL. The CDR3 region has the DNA TGTGCCACTGATTACGGACAGGGGAATCAGCCCCAGCATCTT.

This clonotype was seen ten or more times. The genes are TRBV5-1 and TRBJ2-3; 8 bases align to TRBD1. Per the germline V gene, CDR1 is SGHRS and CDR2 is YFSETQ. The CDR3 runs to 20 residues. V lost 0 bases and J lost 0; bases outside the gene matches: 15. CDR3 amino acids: CASSLGSSVAGGFSTDTQYF. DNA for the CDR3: TGCGCCAGCAGCTTGGGGTCGTCTGTGGCAGGGGGCTTTAGCACAGATACGCAGTATTTT.

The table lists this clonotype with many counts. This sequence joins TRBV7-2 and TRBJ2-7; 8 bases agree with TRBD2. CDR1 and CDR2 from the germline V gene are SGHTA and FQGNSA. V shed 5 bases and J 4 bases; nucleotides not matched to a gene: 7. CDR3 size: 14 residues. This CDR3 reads CASSEEGLEYEQYF. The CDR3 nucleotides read TGTGCCAGCAGCGAGGAGGGACTAGAGTACGAGCAGTACTTC.

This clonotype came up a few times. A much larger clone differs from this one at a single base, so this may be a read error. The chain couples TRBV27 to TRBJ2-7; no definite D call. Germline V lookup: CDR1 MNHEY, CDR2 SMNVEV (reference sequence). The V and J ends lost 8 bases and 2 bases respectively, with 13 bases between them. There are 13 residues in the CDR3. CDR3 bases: TGTGCCAGCGGAACTACAGCGACCTACGAGCAGTACTTC. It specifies CASGTTATYEQYF.

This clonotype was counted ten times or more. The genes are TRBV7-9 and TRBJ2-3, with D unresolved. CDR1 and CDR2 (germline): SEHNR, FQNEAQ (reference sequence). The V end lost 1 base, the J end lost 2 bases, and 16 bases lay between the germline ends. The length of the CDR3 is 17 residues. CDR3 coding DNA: TGTGCCAGCAGCTTAGGCTCGGCAGCGCCTCACACAGATACGCAGTATTTT. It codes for CASSLGSAAPHTDTQYF.

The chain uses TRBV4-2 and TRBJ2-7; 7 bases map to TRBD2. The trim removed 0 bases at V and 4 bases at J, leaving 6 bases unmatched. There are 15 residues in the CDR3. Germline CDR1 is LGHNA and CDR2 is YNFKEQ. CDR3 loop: CASSQEGEGWYEQYF. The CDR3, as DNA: TGTGCCAGCAGCCAAGAGGGGGAGGGCTGGTACGAGCAGTACTTC.

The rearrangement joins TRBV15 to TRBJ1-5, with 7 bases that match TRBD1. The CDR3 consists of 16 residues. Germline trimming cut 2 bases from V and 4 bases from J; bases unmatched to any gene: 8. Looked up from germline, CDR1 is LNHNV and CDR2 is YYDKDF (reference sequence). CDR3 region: CATSRNRDRRNQPQHF. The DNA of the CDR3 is TGTGCCACCAGCAGAAACCGGGACAGAAGAAATCAGCCCCAGCATTTT.

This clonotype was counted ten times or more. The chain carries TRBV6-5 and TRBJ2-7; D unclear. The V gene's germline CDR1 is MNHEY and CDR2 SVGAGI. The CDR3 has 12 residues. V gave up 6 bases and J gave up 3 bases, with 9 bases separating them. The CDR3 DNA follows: TGTGCCAGCAGCCCCACCTTCTACGAGCAGTACTTC. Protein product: CASSPTFYEQYF.

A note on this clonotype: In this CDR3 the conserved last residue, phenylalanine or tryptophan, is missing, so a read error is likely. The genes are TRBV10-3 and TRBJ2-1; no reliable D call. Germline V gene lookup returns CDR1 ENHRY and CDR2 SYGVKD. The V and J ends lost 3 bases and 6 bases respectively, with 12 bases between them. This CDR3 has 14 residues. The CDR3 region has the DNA TGTGCCATCAGTGACGGACGGATAACCAATGAGCAGTTCCTC. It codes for CAISDGRITNEQFL.